This T cell receptor (beta chain) was found in a study of blood T cell repertoires in COVID-19. Per the authors' pipeline: For nucleated cells, counts were estimated from reference gene primer amplification. Clones were read by immunoSEQ multiplex PCR, and TCRdb kept only the in-frame ones, dropping some. The V and J calls and clone size are taken from that table; D and trimming were inferred from the DNA. The sample lists around 350,000 clones; more than 85% were seen once. The J segment lost 0 bases and the V segment lost 3 bases, leaving 9 bases of the junction unmatched. Germline values: CDR1 KGHSH, CDR2 LQKENI. There are 18 residues in the CDR3.

The clonotype comes from a human donor in a cohort sampled during active COVID-19. Sample: peripheral blood. J is TRBJ1-3 and V is TRBV18, with TRBD1 matching 9 bases. CDR3 sequence (DNA): TGTGCCAGCTCACCCCGCGGGGACAGGGTCCTCTCTGGAAACACCATATATTTT. As protein: CASSPRGDRVLSGNTIYF.